In its sample, the clone carrying this TCR beta chain was seen a few times. Authors' data handling: Reference gene primers were amplified, and this amplification served to estimate nucleated cell counts. The assay was immunoSEQ multiplex PCR, and TCRdb's table has in-frame clones only and misses some. For V, J and clone size, that table is used; D and trimming come from the DNA. The table records 200,000 to 300,000 clones, about nine tenths of them present only once. This entry belongs to a study of blood T cell repertoires in COVID-19. Turning to the study itself: The United States, Italy and Spain provided the acute and convalescent COVID-19 samples. From T cells, B-cell-depleted T cells, or PBMCs came the material, which was cDNA or gDNA.

There are 22 residues in the CDR3. V lost 0 bases to trimming and J lost 2 bases, with 29 bases between them. Germline V gene lookup returns CDR1 MNHEY and CDR2 SMNVEV (reference sequence). This chain joins TRBV27 and TRBJ1-5; a weak D match, TRBD1 (6 bases). This clonotype originated in a man aged 55 to 70 who had recovered from COVID-19. The sequencing sample was made of peripheral blood. CDR3 region: CASSLSPFNWDNPTLRNQPQHF. CDR3 nucleotides: TGTGCCAGCAGTTTATCCCCGTTTAATTGGGACAACCCCACCCTACGCAATCAGCCCCAGCATTTT.